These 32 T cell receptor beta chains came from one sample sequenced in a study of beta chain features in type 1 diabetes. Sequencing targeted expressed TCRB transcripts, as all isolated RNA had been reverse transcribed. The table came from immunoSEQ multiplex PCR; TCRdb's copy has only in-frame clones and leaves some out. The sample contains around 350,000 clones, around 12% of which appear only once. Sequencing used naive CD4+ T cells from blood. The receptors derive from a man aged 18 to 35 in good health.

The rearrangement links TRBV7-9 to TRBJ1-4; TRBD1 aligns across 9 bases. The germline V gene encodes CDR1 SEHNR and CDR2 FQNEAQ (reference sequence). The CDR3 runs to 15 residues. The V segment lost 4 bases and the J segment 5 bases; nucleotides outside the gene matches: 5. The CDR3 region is CASSWGTGTNEKLFF. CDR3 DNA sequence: TGTGCCAGCAGCTGGGGGACAGGGACGAATGAAAAACTGTTTTTT.

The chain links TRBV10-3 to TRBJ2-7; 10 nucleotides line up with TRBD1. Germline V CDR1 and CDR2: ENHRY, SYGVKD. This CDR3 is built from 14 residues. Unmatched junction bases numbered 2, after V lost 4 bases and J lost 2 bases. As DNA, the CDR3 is TGTGCCATCAGTGGGACAGGGGGAGCCTACGAGCAGTACTTC. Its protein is CAISGTGGAYEQYF.

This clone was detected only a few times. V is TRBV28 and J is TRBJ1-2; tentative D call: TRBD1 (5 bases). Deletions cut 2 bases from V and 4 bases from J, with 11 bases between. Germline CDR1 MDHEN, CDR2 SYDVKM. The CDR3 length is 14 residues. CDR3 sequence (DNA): TGTGCCAGCAGTTTAGAGGCAGGGCCCTATGGCTACACCTTC. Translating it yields CASSLEAGPYGYTF.

CDR3 DNA: TGTGCCAGTAGTATGGGACAGCAGATGCGAGAGACCCAGTACTTC. It specifies CASSMGQQMRETQYF. The rearrangement joins TRBV19 to TRBJ2-5, with 7 bases that match TRBD1. Losses at the gene ends were 3 bases for V and 4 bases for J; bases not matched to a gene: 8. The CDR3 is 15 residues long. Per germline, CDR1 LNHDA and CDR2 SQIVND (reference sequence).

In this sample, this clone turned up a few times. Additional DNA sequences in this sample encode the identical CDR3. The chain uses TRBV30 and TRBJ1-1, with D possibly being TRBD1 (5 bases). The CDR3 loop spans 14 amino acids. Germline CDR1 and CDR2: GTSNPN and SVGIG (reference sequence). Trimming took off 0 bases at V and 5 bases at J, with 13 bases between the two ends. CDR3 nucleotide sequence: TGTGCCTGGAGTGTACCGGGGGTCGGTACTGAAGCTTTCTTT. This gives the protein CAWSVPGVGTEAFF.

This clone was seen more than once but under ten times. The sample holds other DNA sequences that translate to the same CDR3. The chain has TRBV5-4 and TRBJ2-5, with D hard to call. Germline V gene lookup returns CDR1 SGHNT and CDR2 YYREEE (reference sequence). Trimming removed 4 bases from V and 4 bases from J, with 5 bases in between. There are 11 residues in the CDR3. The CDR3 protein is CASSLRETQYF. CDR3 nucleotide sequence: TGTGCCAGCAGCCTTCGAGAGACCCAGTACTTC.

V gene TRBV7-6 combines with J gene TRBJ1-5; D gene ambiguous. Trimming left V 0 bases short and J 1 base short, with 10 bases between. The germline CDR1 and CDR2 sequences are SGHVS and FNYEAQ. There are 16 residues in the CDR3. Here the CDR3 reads CASSLAPGYSNQPQHF. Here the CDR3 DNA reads TGTGCCAGCAGCTTAGCTCCCGGGTACAGCAATCAGCCCCAGCATTTT.

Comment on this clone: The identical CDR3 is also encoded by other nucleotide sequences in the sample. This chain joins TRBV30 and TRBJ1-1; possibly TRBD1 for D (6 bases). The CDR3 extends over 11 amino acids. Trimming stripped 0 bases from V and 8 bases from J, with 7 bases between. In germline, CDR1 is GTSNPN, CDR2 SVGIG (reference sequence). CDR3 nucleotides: TGTGCCTGGAGTGTAGGACAGGAAGCTTTCTTT. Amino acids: CAWSVGQEAFF. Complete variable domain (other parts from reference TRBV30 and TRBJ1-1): SQTIHQWPATLVQPVGSPLSLECTVEGTSNPNLYWYRQAAGRGLQLLFYSVGIGQISSEVPQNLSASRPQDRQFILSSKKLLLSDSGFYLCAWSVGQEAFFGQGTRLTVV.

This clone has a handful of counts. The CDR3 DNA follows: TGTGCCAGCAGTGTTGCCAGCGCTCGGGATGGCTACACCTTC. It is translated as CASSVASARDGYTF. The chain links TRBV6-1 to TRBJ1-2; no reliable D call. V was trimmed by 4 bases and J by 6 bases, leaving 15 bases between them. The CDR3 spans 14 residues. Germline V lookup: CDR1 MNHNS, CDR2 SASEGT.

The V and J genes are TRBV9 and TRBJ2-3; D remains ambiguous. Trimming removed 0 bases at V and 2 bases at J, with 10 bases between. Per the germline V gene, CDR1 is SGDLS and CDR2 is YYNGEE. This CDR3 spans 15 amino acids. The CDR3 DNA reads TGTGCCAGCAGCGTAGGGGCAGCCGACACAGATACGCAGTATTTT. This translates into CASSVGAADTDTQYF.

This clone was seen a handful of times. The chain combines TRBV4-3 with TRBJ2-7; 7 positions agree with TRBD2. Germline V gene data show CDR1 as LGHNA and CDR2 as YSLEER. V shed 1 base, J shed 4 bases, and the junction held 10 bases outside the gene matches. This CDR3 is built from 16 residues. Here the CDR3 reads CASSQVLWGGSYEQYF. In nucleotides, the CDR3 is TGCGCCAGCAGCCAAGTTCTATGGGGGGGGTCGTACGAGCAGTACTTC.

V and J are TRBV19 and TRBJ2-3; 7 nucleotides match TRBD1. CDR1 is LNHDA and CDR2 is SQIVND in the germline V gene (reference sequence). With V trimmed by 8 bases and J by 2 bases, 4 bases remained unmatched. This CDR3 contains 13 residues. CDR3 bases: TGTGCCAGTTCGGGACAGCCCACAGATACGCAGTATTTT. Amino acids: CASSGQPTDTQYF.

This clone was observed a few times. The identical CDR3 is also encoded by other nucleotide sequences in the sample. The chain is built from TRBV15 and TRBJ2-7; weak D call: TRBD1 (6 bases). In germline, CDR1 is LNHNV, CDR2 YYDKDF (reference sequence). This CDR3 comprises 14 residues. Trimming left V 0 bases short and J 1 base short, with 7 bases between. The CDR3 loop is CATSRDRGSYEQYF. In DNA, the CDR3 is TGTGCCACCAGCAGAGACAGGGGATCCTACGAGCAGTACTTC.

CDR3 sequence: CASRDGTGRETQYF. The CDR3 DNA sequence: TGTGCCAGCAGGGACGGGACAGGGAGAGAGACCCAGTACTTC. This sequence joins TRBV6-5 and TRBJ2-5, with 9 bases matching TRBD1. Germline V gene sequence: CDR1 MNHEY, CDR2 SVGAGI. This CDR3 comprises 14 residues. V was pared by 6 bases and J by 4 bases, with 6 bases of the junction left unmatched.

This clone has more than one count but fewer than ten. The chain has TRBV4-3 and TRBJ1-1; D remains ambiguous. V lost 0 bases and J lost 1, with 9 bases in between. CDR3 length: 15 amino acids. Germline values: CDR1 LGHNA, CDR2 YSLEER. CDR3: CASSQDHRKNTEAFF. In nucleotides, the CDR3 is TGCGCCAGCAGCCAAGATCACAGAAAGAACACTGAAGCTTTCTTT.

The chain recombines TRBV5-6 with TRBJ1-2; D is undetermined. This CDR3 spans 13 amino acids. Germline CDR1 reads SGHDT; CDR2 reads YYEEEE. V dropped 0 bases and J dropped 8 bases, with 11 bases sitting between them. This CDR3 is CASSLEQRGGYTF. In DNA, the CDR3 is TGTGCCAGCAGCTTGGAGCAGCGCGGGGGCTACACCTTC. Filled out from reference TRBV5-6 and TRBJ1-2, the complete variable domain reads DAGVTQSPTHLIKTRGQQVTLRCSPKSGHDTVSWYQQALGQGPQFIFQYYEEEERQRGNFPDRFSGHQFPNYSSELNVNALLLGDSALYLCASSLEQRGGYTFGSGTRLTVV.

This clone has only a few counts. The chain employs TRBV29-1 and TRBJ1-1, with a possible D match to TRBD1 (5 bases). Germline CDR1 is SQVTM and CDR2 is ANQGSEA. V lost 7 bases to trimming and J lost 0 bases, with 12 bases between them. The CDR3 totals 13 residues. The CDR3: CSAQGGMNTEAFF. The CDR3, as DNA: TGCAGCGCCCAGGGCGGGATGAACACTGAAGCTTTCTTT.

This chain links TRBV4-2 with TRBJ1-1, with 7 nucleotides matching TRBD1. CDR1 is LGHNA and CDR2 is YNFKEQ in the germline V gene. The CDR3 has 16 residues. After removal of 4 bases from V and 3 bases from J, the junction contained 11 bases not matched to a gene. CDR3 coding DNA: TGTGCCAGCAGCCCCTCCGGGACCAGGGGGGACACTGAAGCTTTCTTT. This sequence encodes CASSPSGTRGDTEAFF.

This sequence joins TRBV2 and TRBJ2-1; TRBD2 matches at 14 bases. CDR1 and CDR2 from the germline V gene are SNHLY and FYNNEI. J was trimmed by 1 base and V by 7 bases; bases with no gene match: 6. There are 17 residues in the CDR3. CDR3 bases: TGTGCCAGCAAGACTAGCGGGAGGGGTCGATCCTACAATGAGCAGTTCTTC. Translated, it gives CASKTSGRGRSYNEQFF.

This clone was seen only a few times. DNA for the CDR3: TGTGCCAGCAGCGTAGACCCAGGGGACCTCTACGAGCAGTACTTC. Protein: CASSVDPGDLYEQYF. This sequence joins TRBV9 and TRBJ2-7; D may be TRBD1 (6 bases). V lost 0 bases to trimming and J lost 3 bases, with 13 bases between them. Per germline, CDR1 SGDLS and CDR2 YYNGEE. This CDR3 has 15 residues. Variable domain in full (rest from reference TRBV9 and TRBJ2-7): DSGVTQTPKHLITATGQRVTLRCSPRSGDLSVYWYQQSLDQGLQFLIQYYNGEERAKGNILERFSAQQFPDLHSELNLSSLELGDSALYFCASSVDPGDLYEQYFGPGTRLTVT.

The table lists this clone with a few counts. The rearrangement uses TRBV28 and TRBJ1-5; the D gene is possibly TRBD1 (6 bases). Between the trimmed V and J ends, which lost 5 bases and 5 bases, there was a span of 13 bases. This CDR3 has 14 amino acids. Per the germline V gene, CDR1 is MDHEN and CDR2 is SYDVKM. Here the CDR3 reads CASSPSDSYQPQHF. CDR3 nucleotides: TGTGCCAGCAGTCCGTCGGACAGCTATCAGCCCCAGCATTTT.

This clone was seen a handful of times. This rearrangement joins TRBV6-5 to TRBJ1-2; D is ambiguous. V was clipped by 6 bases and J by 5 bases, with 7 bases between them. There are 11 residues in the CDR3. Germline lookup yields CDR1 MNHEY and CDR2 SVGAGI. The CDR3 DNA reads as TGTGCCAGCAGGAACACGTATGGCTACACCTTC. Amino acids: CASRNTYGYTF.

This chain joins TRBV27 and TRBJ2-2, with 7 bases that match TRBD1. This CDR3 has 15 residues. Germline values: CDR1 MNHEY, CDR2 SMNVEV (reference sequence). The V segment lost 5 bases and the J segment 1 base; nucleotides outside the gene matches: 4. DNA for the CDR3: TGTGCCAGCAGTCGAAGGACAGGGAACACCGGGGAGCTGTTTTTT. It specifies CASSRRTGNTGELFF.

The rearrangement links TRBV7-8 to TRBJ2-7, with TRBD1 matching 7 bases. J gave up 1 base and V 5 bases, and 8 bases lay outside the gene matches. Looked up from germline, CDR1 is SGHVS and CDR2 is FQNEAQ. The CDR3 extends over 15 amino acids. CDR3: CASSRRQGRSYEQYF. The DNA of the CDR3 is TGTGCCAGCAGCCGTAGACAGGGACGATCCTACGAGCAGTACTTC.

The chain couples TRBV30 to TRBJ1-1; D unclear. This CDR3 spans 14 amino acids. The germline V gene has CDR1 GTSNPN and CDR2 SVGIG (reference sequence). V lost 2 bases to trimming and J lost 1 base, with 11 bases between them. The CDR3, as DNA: TGTGCCTGGAGTCGGGGAGGTGAGAACACTGAAGCTTTCTTT. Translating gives CAWSRGGENTEAFF. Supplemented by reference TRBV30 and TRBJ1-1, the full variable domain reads SQTIHQWPATLVQPVGSPLSLECTVEGTSNPNLYWYRQAAGRGLQLLFYSVGIGQISSEVPQNLSASRPQDRQFILSSKKLLLSDSGFYLCAWSRGGENTEAFFGQGTRLTVV.

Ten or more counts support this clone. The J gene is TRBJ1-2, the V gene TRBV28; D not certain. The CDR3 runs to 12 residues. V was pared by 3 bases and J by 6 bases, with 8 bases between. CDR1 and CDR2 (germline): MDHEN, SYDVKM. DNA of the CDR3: TGTGCCAGCAGTTTCAAGAGGGATGGCTACACCTTC. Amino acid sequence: CASSFKRDGYTF.

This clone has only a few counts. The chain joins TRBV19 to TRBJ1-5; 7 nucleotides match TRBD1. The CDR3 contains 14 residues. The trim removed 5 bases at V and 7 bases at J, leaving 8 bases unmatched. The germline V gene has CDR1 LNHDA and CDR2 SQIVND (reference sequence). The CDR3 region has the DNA TGTGCCAGTAGTCCCGACAGGGAGCGGCAGCCCCAGCATTTT. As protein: CASSPDRERQPQHF.

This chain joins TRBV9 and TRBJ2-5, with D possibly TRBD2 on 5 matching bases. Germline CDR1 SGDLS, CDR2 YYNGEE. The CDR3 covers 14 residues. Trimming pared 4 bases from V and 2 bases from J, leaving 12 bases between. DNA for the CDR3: TGTGCCAGCAGCCCACGGACGGGGCAAGAGACCCAGTACTTC. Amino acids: CASSPRTGQETQYF.

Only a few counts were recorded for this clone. CDR3 sequence: CASSYIGLAGLETQYF. CDR3 sequence (DNA): TGTGCCAGCAGCTACATCGGACTAGCGGGACTAGAGACCCAGTACTTC. The chain links TRBV14 to TRBJ2-5; 12 nucleotides align to TRBD2. V shed 5 bases and J 4 bases; nucleotides not matched to a gene: 8. Germline CDR1 is SGHDN and CDR2 is FVKESK. CDR3 length: 16 amino acids.

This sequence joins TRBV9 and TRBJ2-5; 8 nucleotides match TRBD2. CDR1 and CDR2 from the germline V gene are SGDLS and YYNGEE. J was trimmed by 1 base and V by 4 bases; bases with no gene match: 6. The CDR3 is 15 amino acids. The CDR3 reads CASSPTSGAQETQYF. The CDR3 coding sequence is TGTGCCAGCAGCCCTACTAGCGGAGCCCAAGAGACCCAGTACTTC. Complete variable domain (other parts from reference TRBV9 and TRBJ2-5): DSGVTQTPKHLITATGQRVTLRCSPRSGDLSVYWYQQSLDQGLQFLIQYYNGEERAKGNILERFSAQQFPDLHSELNLSSLELGDSALYFCASSPTSGAQETQYFGPGTRLLVL.

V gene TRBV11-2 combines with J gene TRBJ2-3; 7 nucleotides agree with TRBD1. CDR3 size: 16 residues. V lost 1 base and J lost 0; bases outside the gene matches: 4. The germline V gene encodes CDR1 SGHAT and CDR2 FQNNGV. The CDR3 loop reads CASSLAGGISTDTQYF. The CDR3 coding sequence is TGTGCCAGCAGCTTAGCAGGGGGAATAAGCACAGATACGCAGTATTTT.

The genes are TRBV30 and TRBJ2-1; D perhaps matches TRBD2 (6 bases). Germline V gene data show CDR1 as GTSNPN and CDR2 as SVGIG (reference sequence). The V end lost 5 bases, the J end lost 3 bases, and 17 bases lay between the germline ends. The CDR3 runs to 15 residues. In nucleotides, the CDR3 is TGTGCCTGGGAGGCGGCGGCGGGATACTACAATGAGCAGTTCTTC. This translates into CAWEAAAGYYNEQFF.